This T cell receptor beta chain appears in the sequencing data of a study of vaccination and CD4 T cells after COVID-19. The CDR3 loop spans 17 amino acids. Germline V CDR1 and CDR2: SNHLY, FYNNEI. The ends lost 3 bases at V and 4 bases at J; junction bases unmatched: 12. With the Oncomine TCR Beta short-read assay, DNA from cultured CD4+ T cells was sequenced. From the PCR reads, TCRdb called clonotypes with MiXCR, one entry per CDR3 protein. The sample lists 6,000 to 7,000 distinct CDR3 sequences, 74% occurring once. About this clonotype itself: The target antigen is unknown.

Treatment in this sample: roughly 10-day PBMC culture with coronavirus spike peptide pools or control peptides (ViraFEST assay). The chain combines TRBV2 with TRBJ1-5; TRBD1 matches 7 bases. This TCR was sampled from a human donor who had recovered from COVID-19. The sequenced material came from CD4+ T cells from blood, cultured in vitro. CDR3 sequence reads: CASSEAGPDRLNQPQHF. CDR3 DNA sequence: TGTGCCAGCAGTGAGGCGGGCCCGGACAGGCTGAATCAGCCCCAGCATTTT.